These 30 T cell receptor beta chains share one sample of origin, sequenced in a study of CD8+ T cells in alopecia areata. Once RNA had been extracted, it was reverse transcribed into cDNA to act as the sequencing template. Data came from immunoSEQ multiplex PCR; TCRdb stores just in-frame clones and leaves some out. Among around 180,000 clones listed, 60% were seen once. Treatment specified: oral pan-JAK inhibitor, 5-10 mg twice daily. This specimen consisted of CD4+ T cells sorted from blood, obtained at week 24, from a patient treated with tofacitinib. The receptors derive from a human donor with alopecia areata.

V gene TRBV11-2 combines with J gene TRBJ1-1; D is possibly TRBD1 (5 bases). Germline V gene lookup returns CDR1 SGHAT and CDR2 FQNNGV. CDR3 length: 14 residues. Trimming left V 3 bases short and J 0 bases short, with 8 bases between. The DNA for the CDR3 is TGTGCCAGCAGCTTCGGCAGGGTGAACACTGAAGCTTTCTTT. This translates into CASSFGRVNTEAFF. The whole variable domain, filled in from reference TRBV11-2 and TRBJ1-1, reads EAGVAQSPRYKIIEKRQSVAFWCNPISGHATLYWYQQILGQGPKLLIQFQNNGVVDDSQLPKDRFSAERLKGVDSTLKIQPAKLEDSAVYLCASSFGRVNTEAFFGQGTRLTVV.

The gene calls are TRBV4-3 and TRBJ2-2; 10 positions match TRBD1. The CDR3 contains 16 residues. The V gene's germline CDR1 is LGHNA and CDR2 YSLEER. The J segment lost 6 bases and the V segment lost 3 bases, leaving 7 bases of the junction unmatched. The CDR3 region is CASSQRQGARSGELFF. In DNA form, the CDR3 reads TGCGCCAGCAGCCAGCGACAGGGGGCGAGATCCGGGGAGCTGTTTTTT.

The chain employs TRBV27 and TRBJ2-1, with a possible D match to TRBD1 (6 bases). Trimming took off 3 bases at V and 5 bases at J, with 11 bases between the two ends. The CDR3 covers 14 residues. The V gene's germline CDR1 is MNHEY and CDR2 SMNVEV (reference sequence). CDR3 sequence (DNA): TGTGCCAGCAGTTTCCGGGACAATGACAATGAGCAGTTCTTC. This gives the protein CASSFRDNDNEQFF.

This chain joins TRBV10-3 and TRBJ2-5, with 11 bases lining up with TRBD2. Per the germline V gene, CDR1 is ENHRY and CDR2 is SYGVKD. The CDR3 is 15 amino acids. V was pared by 1 base and J by 2 bases, with 0 bases of the junction left unmatched. CDR3: CAISELAGGQETQYF. CDR3 bases: TGTGCCATCAGTGAGTTAGCGGGGGGGCAAGAGACCCAGTACTTC.

This chain connects TRBV6-5 to TRBJ2-5; the match to TRBD2 covers 7 bases. The germline V gene encodes CDR1 MNHEY and CDR2 SVGAGI. Germline trimming cut 10 bases from V and 1 base from J; bases unmatched to any gene: 3. The CDR3 has 12 amino acids. CDR3 region: CAIRTSQETQYF. The CDR3 nucleotides read TGTGCCATCAGGACTAGCCAAGAGACCCAGTACTTC.

This rearrangement joins TRBV5-6 to TRBJ1-1; D uncertain. Trimming removed 6 bases at V and 7 bases at J, with 22 bases between. CDR1 and CDR2 from the germline V gene are SGHDT and YYEEEE. The CDR3 sequence is 15 residues long. This CDR3 is CASTPIRGIGVEAFF. The DNA for the CDR3 is TGTGCCAGCACCCCAATAAGAGGGATTGGTGTTGAAGCTTTCTTT.

This chain links TRBV5-6 with TRBJ2-1, with 11 nucleotides matching TRBD2. V lost 2 bases, J lost 9 bases, and 13 bases stayed unmatched. Germline loops: CDR1 SGHDT, CDR2 YYEEEE. The CDR3 consists of 17 residues. Here the CDR3 DNA reads TGTGCCAGCAGCTTTCAAGGACTAGCGGGCTCTAAGACTGAGCAGTTCTTC. As protein: CASSFQGLAGSKTEQFF.

In this sample, this clone turned up many times. The chain has TRBV4-2 and TRBJ1-2; no reliable D call. Germline loops: CDR1 LGHNA, CDR2 YNFKEQ. The CDR3 runs to 17 residues. Trimming removed 5 bases at V and 3 bases at J, with 22 bases between. The CDR3: CASSTPFQRVKDYGYTF. CDR3 DNA: TGTGCCAGCAGCACCCCCTTCCAGAGGGTGAAAGACTATGGCTACACCTTC.

This clone has a handful of counts. The chain is built from TRBV19 and TRBJ1-5; D may be TRBD1 (5 bases). Germline V gene data show CDR1 as LNHDA and CDR2 as SQIVND (reference sequence). Trimming cost V 5 bases and J 4 bases, with 15 bases left between them. The CDR3 has 15 amino acids. The CDR3 is CASSSRTGGNQPQHF. The DNA for the CDR3 is TGTGCCAGTAGTTCCCGAACTGGGGGGAATCAGCCCCAGCATTTT.

The V and J genes are TRBV30 and TRBJ2-3; TRBD1 matches at 9 bases. This CDR3 has 14 amino acids. The V and J ends lost 2 bases and 4 bases, in that order; junction bases with no gene match: 4. Looked up from germline, CDR1 is GTSNPN and CDR2 is SVGIG (reference sequence). DNA for the CDR3: TGTGCCTGGAGTTCCGGGACAGGGCCAGATACGCAGTATTTT. Translated, it gives CAWSSGTGPDTQYF. Full variable domain (outside the CDR3, taken from reference TRBV30 and TRBJ2-3): SQTIHQWPATLVQPVGSPLSLECTVEGTSNPNLYWYRQAAGRGLQLLFYSVGIGQISSEVPQNLSASRPQDRQFILSSKKLLLSDSGFYLCAWSSGTGPDTQYFGPGTRLTVL.

This clone was counted only a few times. The V gene is TRBV2, the J gene TRBJ2-7; the D gene could be TRBD1 or TRBD2 (5 bases each). Trimming shortened V by 6 bases and J by 1 base, and 16 bases separated the two germline ends. Germline V CDR1 and CDR2: SNHLY, FYNNEI. The CDR3 extends over 15 amino acids. As DNA, the CDR3 is TGTGCCAGCAGAGAAAACCGGGACGTTTCCTACGAGCAGTACTTC. Its protein product is CASRENRDVSYEQYF.

There are a few counts of this clone. A junction end diverges from the germline sequence, so it may reflect a read error. V and J are TRBV29-1 and TRBJ2-1; possibly TRBD1 for D (6 bases). The CDR3 is made up of 11 amino acids. The germline V gene has CDR1 SQVTM and CDR2 ANQGSEA. The CDR3 nucleotides read TGCAGCGTTGAAGTTACAGGGCAGCGGCTCTTC. It yields the protein CSVEVTGQRLF.

This clone occurred a few times. This rearrangement joins TRBV15 to TRBJ1-4; no firm D call. Per germline, CDR1 LNHNV and CDR2 YYDKDF (reference sequence). CDR3 length: 15 residues. The V gene lost 0 bases and the J gene lost 4 bases, with 9 bases spanning the gap. The CDR3 nucleotides are TGTGCCACCAGCAGAGATGTGCAGCTTAATGAAAAACTGTTTTTT. Translation gives CATSRDVQLNEKLFF.

The gene calls are TRBV5-1 and TRBJ2-1; D not certain. The CDR3 spans 13 residues. Trimming stripped 0 bases from V and 7 bases from J, with 8 bases between. The V gene's germline CDR1 is SGHRS and CDR2 YFSETQ. Written as DNA, the CDR3 is TGCGCCAGCAGCTTGGAATTGGGTAATGAGCAGTTCTTC. Translated: CASSLELGNEQFF.

This clone was recorded a few times. V usage is TRBV29-1 and J usage is TRBJ1-1; D not resolved. V gave up 7 bases and J gave up 2 bases, with 14 bases separating them. This CDR3 is built from 13 residues. Germline CDR1 and CDR2: SQVTM and ANQGSEA. The CDR3 coding sequence is TGCAGCGCCTCAGAAGACGGAAACACTGAAGCTTTCTTT. It codes for CSASEDGNTEAFF.

The CDR3 DNA follows: TGTGCCAGCAGTCAGAGCTCTGGGGCCAACGTCCTGACTTTC. Translated: CASSQSSGANVLTF. The chain has TRBV5-6 and TRBJ2-6; D gene unclear. CDR1 and CDR2 from the germline V gene are SGHDT and YYEEEE. The V end was cut by 5 bases, the J end by 0 bases, with 6 bases between. This CDR3 contains 14 residues.

V and J are TRBV6-5 and TRBJ1-1; D remains ambiguous. This CDR3 has 12 residues. Trimming took 7 bases from V and 0 from J, leaving 6 bases between them. Per the germline V gene, CDR1 is MNHEY and CDR2 is SVGAGI. For the CDR3, the DNA is TGTGCCAGCACGGGCTTGAACACTGAAGCTTTCTTT. It encodes CASTGLNTEAFF.

This clone occurred a few times. The V call is TRBV4-3, the J call TRBJ1-4; no clear D. Germline assignment: CDR1 LGHNA and CDR2 YSLEER. This CDR3 comprises 17 residues. V lost 4 bases and J 2 bases, leaving 17 bases between the germline ends. The CDR3 region has the DNA TGCGCCAGCAGCCCCACCCCCGGGCTGGGCACTAATGAAAAACTGTTTTTT. Amino acids: CASSPTPGLGTNEKLFF.

This chain joins TRBV6-1 and TRBJ1-2; maybe TRBD1 (6 bases). The CDR3 has 14 amino acids. Deletions cut 8 bases from V and 4 bases from J, with 17 bases between. Germline CDR1 and CDR2: MNHNS and SASEGT. For the CDR3, the DNA is TGTGCCAGCGAAGGACAGCTCCTACGCTATGGCTACACCTTC. This sequence encodes CASEGQLLRYGYTF.

The chain carries TRBV29-1 and TRBJ2-1, with D perhaps matching TRBD1 or TRBD2 (6 bases each). The CDR3 is 13 residues long. Germline V gives CDR1 SQVTM, CDR2 ANQGSEA. Trimming stripped 8 bases from V and 4 bases from J, with 15 bases between. The CDR3 protein is CSLSRGAYNEQFF. CDR3 DNA sequence: TGCAGCCTCTCGAGGGGGGCTTACAATGAGCAGTTCTTC.

This chain links TRBV11-2 with TRBJ1-4; D gene uncertain. In germline, CDR1 is SGHAT, CDR2 FQNNGV. The CDR3 covers 14 residues. Trimming took off 4 bases at V and 2 bases at J, with 8 bases between the two ends. CDR3 nucleotide sequence: TGTGCCAGCAGCTCCTCATGGACTAATGAAAAACTGTTTTTT. It is translated as CASSSSWTNEKLFF.

The chain has TRBV25-1 and TRBJ1-1; no definite D call. CDR3 size: 15 residues. Germline lookup yields CDR1 MGHDK and CDR2 SYGVNS. V was cut by 4 bases and J by 1 base, with 13 bases left in between. CDR3 region: CASSGKGRRNTEAFF. The CDR3 bases are TGTGCCAGCAGTGGCAAGGGAAGGAGGAACACTGAAGCTTTCTTT.

This clone was observed many times. The gene calls are TRBV11-2 and TRBJ2-1, with 12 nucleotides matching TRBD2. CDR3 length: 15 amino acids. Trimming took 6 bases from V and 2 from J; bases not matched to a gene: 2. Germline CDR1 and CDR2: SGHAT and FQNNGV. The CDR3, as DNA: TGTGCCAGCAGGCCTAGCGGGGGGGCCTACAATGAGCAGTTCTTC. Amino acid sequence: CASRPSGGAYNEQFF.

The rearrangement links TRBV15 to TRBJ1-5; 10 bases fit TRBD1. Germline V lookup: CDR1 LNHNV, CDR2 YYDKDF (reference sequence). V was pared by 0 bases and J by 7 bases, with 9 bases of the junction left unmatched. The CDR3 extends over 17 amino acids. CDR3 in DNA: TGTGCCACCAGCAGAGATGTGAAGGACAGGGGGGGACAGCCCCAGCATTTT. Amino acid sequence: CATSRDVKDRGGQPQHF. Filled out from reference TRBV15 and TRBJ1-5, the complete variable domain reads DAMVIQNPRYQVTQFGKPVTLSCSQTLNHNVMYWYQQKSSQAPKLLFHYYDKDFNNEADTPDNFQSRRPNTSFCFLDIRSPGLGDTAMYLCATSRDVKDRGGQPQHFGDGTRLSIL.

The chain employs TRBV7-8 and TRBJ1-2; TRBD1 might be the D (6 bases). The length of the CDR3 is 15 residues. V was clipped by 5 bases and J by 2 bases, with 15 bases between them. Germline V gene sequence: CDR1 SGHVS, CDR2 FQNEAQ. For the CDR3, the DNA is TGTGCCAGCAGCCTCGGGGGAGGACAGAACTATGGCTACACCTTC. Translation: CASSLGGGQNYGYTF.

This rearrangement joins TRBV4-1 to TRBJ2-1, with 10 bases identical to TRBD2. The CDR3 contains 17 residues. V shed 1 base and J 8 bases; nucleotides not matched to a gene: 11. The germline V gene encodes CDR1 MGHRA and CDR2 YSYEKL. CDR3 bases: TGCGCCAGCAGCCAAGTTCCTAGCGGGGGAACAAAGGATGAGCAGTTCTTC. This encodes CASSQVPSGGTKDEQFF.

The rearrangement uses TRBV9 and TRBJ1-6; D unclear. There are 15 residues in the CDR3. V was cut by 0 bases and J by 5 bases, with 9 bases left in between. Germline loops: CDR1 SGDLS, CDR2 YYNGEE. In DNA, the CDR3 is TGTGCCAGCAGCGTAGCGCCCCAAAATAATTCACCCCTCCACTTT. It encodes CASSVAPQNNSPLHF.

This clone was detected only a few times. This rearrangement joins TRBV5-4 to TRBJ2-3; 9 bases fit TRBD2. J lost 3 bases, V lost 0 bases, and 2 bases had no gene match. The CDR3 sequence is 15 residues long. Looked up from germline, CDR1 is SGHNT and CDR2 is YYREEE (reference sequence). CDR3 coding DNA: TGTGCCAGCAGCTTGGCTAGCGGGGCGACAGATACGCAGTATTTT. It yields the protein CASSLASGATDTQYF. The entire variable domain, with the rest obtained from reference TRBV5-4 and TRBJ2-3, is as follows: ETGVTQSPTHLIKTRGQQVTLRCSSQSGHNTVSWYQQALGQGPQFIFQYYREEENGRGNFPPRFSGLQFPNYSSELNVNALELDDSALYLCASSLASGATDTQYFGPGTRLTVL.

This clone came up a few times. This chain joins TRBV9 and TRBJ1-1; 11 positions match TRBD1. CDR3 length: 16 amino acids. V dropped 0 bases and J dropped 4; count of bases not matched to a gene: 5. The germline CDR1 and CDR2 sequences are SGDLS and YYNGEE. The CDR3 nucleotides read TGTGCCAGCAGCGTAGGGACAGGGGGCCGGGGCACTGAAGCTTTCTTT. Translated, it gives CASSVGTGGRGTEAFF.

The chain combines TRBV29-1 with TRBJ2-7; tentatively, D is TRBD2 (6 bases). Trimming shortened V by 4 bases and J by 4 bases, and 20 bases separated the two germline ends. Germline V gene sequence: CDR1 SQVTM, CDR2 ANQGSEA. This CDR3 is 15 amino acids long. The CDR3 sequence: CSVVPGTSAGYEQYF. The CDR3 DNA follows: TGCAGCGTTGTACCCGGGACCTCGGCGGGGTACGAGCAGTACTTC.